These 23 T cell receptor beta chains were sequenced from one sample in a study of blood T cell repertoires in COVID-19 (dated by TCRdb to about 2020). The library came from the immunoSEQ multiplex PCR assay. TCRdb retrieved this table from immuneACCESS and kept in-frame rearrangements only. Not all clones are present; in checked studies, unresolved V genes account for under half, and no reason is known for the remainder. Here the sample has 60,000 to 90,000 clones; roughly 80% occur a single time. The ten largest clones capture 22% of the sample. Sequenced input: peripheral blood. The receptors stem from a man aged 60 to 69 with acute or convalescent COVID-19.

The table lists this clone with a count of one. This chain joins TRBV5-1 and TRBJ1-4, with TRBD1 matching over 9 bases. This CDR3 region has 14 residues. The germline gives CDR1 SGHRS, CDR2 YFSETQ. Trimming removed 3 bases from V and 6 bases from J; junction bases left unmatched: 3. The CDR3 is CASSYRDRDEKLFF. CDR3 nucleotide sequence: TGCGCCAGCAGCTACCGGGACAGGGATGAAAAACTGTTTTTT.

The chain couples TRBV27 to TRBJ1-5, with D maybe TRBD1 (5 bases). Germline V gene data show CDR1 as MNHEY and CDR2 as SMNVEV (reference sequence). V gave up 4 bases and J gave up 6 bases, with 10 bases separating them. The CDR3 runs 13 residues. CDR3 DNA: TGTGCCAGCAGTTCCCAGGGCAGTCAGCCCCAGCATTTT. As protein: CASSSQGSQPQHF.

This clone was seen a single time. Here the CDR3 reads CASSQDRGRAYEQYF. The CDR3 region has the DNA TGCGCCAGCAGCCAGGACAGGGGAAGGGCCTACGAGCAGTACTTC. The chain combines TRBV4-1 with TRBJ2-7, with 9 bases fitting TRBD1. The CDR3 has 15 residues. Per the germline V gene, CDR1 is MGHRA and CDR2 is YSYEKL. J was trimmed by 2 bases and V by 3 bases; bases with no gene match: 5.

The chain links TRBV20-1 to TRBJ2-1; maybe TRBD2 (5 bases). Germline assignment: CDR1 DFQATT and CDR2 SNEGSKA (reference sequence). There are 10 residues in the CDR3. DNA of the CDR3: TGCAGCCACGGGGACAATGAGCAGTTCTTC. Translating gives CSHGDNEQFF.

V usage is TRBV4-1 and J usage is TRBJ2-1; 9 positions match TRBD2. J was trimmed by 5 bases and V by 5 bases; bases with no gene match: 4. Germline V lookup: CDR1 MGHRA, CDR2 YSYEKL. CDR3 length: 14 amino acids. CDR3 residues: CASSLRLADNEQFF. The CDR3 nucleotides are TGCGCCAGCAGCTTACGACTAGCGGACAATGAGCAGTTCTTC.

J is TRBJ1-2 and V is TRBV28; TRBD1 aligns across 7 bases. Per the germline V gene, CDR1 is MDHEN and CDR2 is SYDVKM. This CDR3 is built from 12 residues. Trimming at V came to 4 bases and at J to 5 bases, leaving 1 base not matched to a gene. DNA for the CDR3: TGTGCCAGCAGTTCGGGACAGTATGGCTACACCTTC. Its protein is CASSSGQYGYTF.

The V call is TRBV6-5, the J call TRBJ2-4; D is unresolved. CDR3 length: 12 residues. Trimming left V 4 bases short and J 9 bases short, with 10 bases between. Germline CDR1 MNHEY, CDR2 SVGAGI. In nucleotides, the CDR3 is TGTGCCAGCAGTTCCGATTCGAGCATTCAGTACTTC. As protein: CASSSDSSIQYF.

The V and J genes are TRBV19 and TRBJ1-6, with D unresolved. This CDR3 comprises 14 residues. V was shortened by 3 bases and J by 9 bases, with 12 bases between the two germline ends. Germline lookup yields CDR1 LNHDA and CDR2 SQIVND (reference sequence). CDR3 sequence (DNA): TGTGCCAGTAGTATGGTCCCGAGGAGTTCACCCCTCCACTTT. This gives the protein CASSMVPRSSPLHF.

The chain has TRBV6-5 and TRBJ2-5; TRBD2 matches at 12 bases. This CDR3 has 14 residues. Per germline, CDR1 MNHEY and CDR2 SVGAGI. The trim removed 5 bases at V and 3 bases at J, leaving 1 base unmatched. The CDR3 is CASSRLAGEETQYF. In DNA, the CDR3 is TGTGCCAGCAGTCGACTAGCGGGAGAAGAGACCCAGTACTTC.

This sequence joins TRBV3-1 (or the pseudogene TRBV3-2) and TRBJ2-2, with D perhaps TRBD2 (5 bases). The V gene lost 5 bases and the J gene lost 0 bases, with 13 bases spanning the gap. The germline CDR1 and CDR2 sequences are LGHDT and YNNKEL (reference sequence). The CDR3 runs 16 residues. The CDR3 DNA is TGTGCCAGCAGCGAAGGCGGGTGGACGAACACCGGGGAGCTGTTTTTT. Translation gives CASSEGGWTNTGELFF.

The V call is TRBV11-3, the J call TRBJ1-1, with 9 bases that match TRBD1. CDR1 is SGHNT and CDR2 is YENEEA in the germline V gene. CDR3 size: 14 residues. Trimming removed 5 bases from V and 3 bases from J; junction bases left unmatched: 4. The CDR3 coding sequence is TGTGCCAGCAGCCCCCGGACAGGGGACACTGAAGCTTTCTTT. Translating gives CASSPRTGDTEAFF.

The rearrangement links TRBV9 to TRBJ1-2; tentatively, D is TRBD1 (6 bases). Germline loops: CDR1 SGDLS, CDR2 YYNGEE. Trimming left V 1 base short and J 5 bases short, with 15 bases between. This CDR3 spans 15 amino acids. The CDR3 nucleotides are TGTGCCAGCAGCGTACAAACAGGGAAAGGGTATGGCTACACCTTC. Translating it yields CASSVQTGKGYGYTF.

V is TRBV2 and J is TRBJ1-1; D possibly corresponds to TRBD1 (5 bases). The CDR3 has 13 residues. Trimming shortened V by 4 bases and J by 5 bases, and 11 bases separated the two germline ends. Germline V gene data show CDR1 as SNHLY and CDR2 as FYNNEI. CDR3 bases: TGTGCCAGCAGTGGGGATCAGGGTACTGAAGCTTTCTTT. Its protein product is CASSGDQGTEAFF.

V and J are TRBV7-8 and TRBJ1-4; weak D call: TRBD1 (5 bases). The ends were cut back, 5 bases at V and 0 bases at J, with 13 bases in the middle. Looked up from germline, CDR1 is SGHVS and CDR2 is FQNEAQ. The CDR3 covers 16 residues. For the CDR3, the DNA is TGTGCCAGCAGCATGGCAGGGCCTGCAACTAATGAAAAACTGTTTTTT. This encodes CASSMAGPATNEKLFF.

This chain links TRBV25-1 with TRBJ1-5; D gene unclear. V was shortened by 2 bases and J by 6 bases, with 14 bases between the two germline ends. Germline CDR1 MGHDK, CDR2 SYGVNS. The CDR3 has 15 amino acids. The CDR3 is CASSEGSGLGQPQHF. CDR3 in DNA: TGTGCCAGCAGTGAAGGGAGCGGTTTGGGTCAGCCCCAGCATTTT.

The rearrangement joins TRBV5-1 to TRBJ2-5; 10 positions agree with TRBD1. Germline loops: CDR1 SGHRS, CDR2 YFSETQ. CDR3 length equals 15 residues. J gave up 4 bases and V 8 bases, and 11 bases lay outside the gene matches. CDR3 amino acids: CASRNPDRGAETQYF. CDR3 coding DNA: TGCGCCAGTAGGAATCCGGACAGGGGGGCAGAGACCCAGTACTTC.

This chain uses TRBV19 with TRBJ1-2; D might be TRBD1 (5 bases). The V and J ends lost 9 bases and 2 bases respectively, with 22 bases between them. This CDR3 region has 16 residues. Germline loops: CDR1 LNHDA, CDR2 SQIVND (reference sequence). The CDR3 DNA reads TGTGCCAGCACGCAGTTTATGGGGCCCTACAACTATGGCTACACCTTC. It is translated as CASTQFMGPYNYGYTF.

This chain links TRBV7-9 with TRBJ1-1; 7 bases agree with TRBD1. CDR3 length: 13 amino acids. Germline CDR1 reads SEHNR; CDR2 reads FQNEAQ (reference sequence). V was pared by 5 bases and J by 6 bases, with 6 bases of the junction left unmatched. The DNA of the CDR3 is TGTGCCAGCAGCCAGACCGGGACAGCTGAAGCTTTCTTT. This codes for CASSQTGTAEAFF.

V and J are TRBV10-3 and TRBJ1-2; possibly TRBD1 for D (6 bases). The CDR3 totals 13 residues. Germline V CDR1 and CDR2: ENHRY, SYGVKD. V shed 6 bases and J shed 4 bases, with 12 bases lying between them. The DNA for the CDR3 is TGTGCCATCAGGCAAGGCAGGGGCTATGGCTACACCTTC. Its translation is CAIRQGRGYGYTF.

The chain joins TRBV18 to TRBJ1-3, with 7 bases aligning to TRBD1. Germline-derived CDR1 and CDR2 are KGHSH and LQKENI. The CDR3 has 15 amino acids. V was clipped by 5 bases and J by 4 bases; unmatched bases: 8. In nucleotides, the CDR3 is TGTGCCAGCTCAATCGACAGGGCTGGCGGAAACACCATATATTTT. Its translation: CASSIDRAGGNTIYF.

The chain joins TRBV15 to TRBJ1-1, with D uncertain. Germline V gene lookup returns CDR1 LNHNV and CDR2 YYDKDF (reference sequence). V shed 8 bases and J shed 1 base, with 8 bases lying between them. The CDR3 is made up of 12 amino acids. DNA for the CDR3: TGTGCCACCGGAAGCGAGAACACTGAAGCTTTCTTT. It codes for CATGSENTEAFF.

V gene TRBV29-1 combines with J gene TRBJ2-3; 13 positions match TRBD2. CDR1 and CDR2 (germline): SQVTM, ANQGSEA. There are 16 residues in the CDR3. V lost 8 bases, J lost 0 bases, and 8 bases stayed unmatched. CDR3 residues: CSPLGGLAGSTDTQYF. The CDR3 DNA reads as TGCAGCCCCCTTGGGGGACTAGCGGGGAGCACAGATACGCAGTATTTT.

The V and J genes are TRBV5-1 and TRBJ2-2, with 15 bases aligning to TRBD2. V shed 3 bases, J shed 5 bases, and the junction held 5 bases outside the gene matches. The germline gives CDR1 SGHRS, CDR2 YFSETQ. The CDR3 runs 17 residues. The CDR3 here is CASSSGLAGGRTGELFF. The CDR3 coding sequence is TGCGCCAGCAGCTCCGGACTAGCGGGAGGGCGGACCGGGGAGCTGTTTTTT.